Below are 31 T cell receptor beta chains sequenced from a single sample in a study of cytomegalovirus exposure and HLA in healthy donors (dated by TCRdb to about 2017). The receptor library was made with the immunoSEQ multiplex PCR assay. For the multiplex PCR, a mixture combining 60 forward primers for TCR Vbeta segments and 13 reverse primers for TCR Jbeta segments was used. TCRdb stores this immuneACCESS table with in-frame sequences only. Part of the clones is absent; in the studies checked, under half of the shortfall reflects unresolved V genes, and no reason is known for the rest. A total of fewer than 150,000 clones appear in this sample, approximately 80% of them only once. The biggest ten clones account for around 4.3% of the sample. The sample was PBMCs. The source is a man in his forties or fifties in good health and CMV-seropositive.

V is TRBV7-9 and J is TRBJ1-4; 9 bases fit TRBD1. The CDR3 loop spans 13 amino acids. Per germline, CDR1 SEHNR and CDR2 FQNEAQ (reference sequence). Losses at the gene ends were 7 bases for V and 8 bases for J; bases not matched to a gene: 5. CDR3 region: CASTTGGWEKLFF. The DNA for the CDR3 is TGTGCCAGCACTACAGGGGGCTGGGAAAAACTGTTTTTT.

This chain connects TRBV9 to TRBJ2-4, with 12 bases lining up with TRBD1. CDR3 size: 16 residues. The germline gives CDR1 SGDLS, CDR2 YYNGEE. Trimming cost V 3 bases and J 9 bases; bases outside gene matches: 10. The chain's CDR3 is CASSETGQGASSIQYF. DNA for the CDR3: TGTGCCAGCAGCGAGACGGGACAGGGGGCGTCTAGCATTCAGTACTTC.

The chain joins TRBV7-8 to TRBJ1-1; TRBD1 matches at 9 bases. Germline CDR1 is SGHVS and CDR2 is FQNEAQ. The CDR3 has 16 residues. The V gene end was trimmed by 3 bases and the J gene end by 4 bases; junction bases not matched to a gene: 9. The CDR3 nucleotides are TGTGCCAGCAGCTTGTGGACAGGGGAATTGGGCACTGAAGCTTTCTTT. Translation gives CASSLWTGELGTEAFF.

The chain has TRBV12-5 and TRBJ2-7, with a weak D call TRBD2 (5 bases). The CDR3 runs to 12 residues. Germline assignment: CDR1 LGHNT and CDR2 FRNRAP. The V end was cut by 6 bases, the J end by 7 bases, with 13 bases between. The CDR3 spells CASGSRTSEQYF. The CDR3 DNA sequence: TGTGCTAGTGGCTCCAGGACTTCGGAGCAGTACTTC.

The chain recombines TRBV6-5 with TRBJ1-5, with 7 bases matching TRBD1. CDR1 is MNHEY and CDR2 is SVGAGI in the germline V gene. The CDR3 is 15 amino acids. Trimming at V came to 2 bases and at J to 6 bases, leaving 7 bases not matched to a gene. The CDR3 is CASSYGGRGSQPQHF. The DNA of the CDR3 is TGTGCCAGCAGTTACGGTGGCAGGGGGTCTCAGCCCCAGCATTTT.

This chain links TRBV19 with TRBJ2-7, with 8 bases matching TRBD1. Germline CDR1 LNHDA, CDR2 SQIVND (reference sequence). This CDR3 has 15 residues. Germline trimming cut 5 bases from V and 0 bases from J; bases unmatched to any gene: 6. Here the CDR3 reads CASSLRDRFSYEQYF. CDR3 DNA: TGTGCCAGTAGTCTCCGGGACAGGTTCTCCTACGAGCAGTACTTC.

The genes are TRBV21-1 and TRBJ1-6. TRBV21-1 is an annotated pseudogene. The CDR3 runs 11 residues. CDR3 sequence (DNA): TGCCCCTTGAGGGTCAATTCACCCCTCCACTTT. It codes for CPLRVNSPLHF.

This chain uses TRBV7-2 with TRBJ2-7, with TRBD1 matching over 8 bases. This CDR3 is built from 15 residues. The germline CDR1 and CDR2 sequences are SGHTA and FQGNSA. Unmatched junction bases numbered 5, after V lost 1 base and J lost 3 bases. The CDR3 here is CASSLDRGVGYEQYF. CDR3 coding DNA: TGTGCCAGCAGCTTAGACAGGGGGGTTGGCTACGAGCAGTACTTC.

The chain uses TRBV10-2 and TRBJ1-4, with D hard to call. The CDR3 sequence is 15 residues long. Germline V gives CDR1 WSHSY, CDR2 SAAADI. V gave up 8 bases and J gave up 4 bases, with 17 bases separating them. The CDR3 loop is CASSDTKGGNEKLFF. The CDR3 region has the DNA TGCGCCAGCTCTGACACAAAAGGTGGTAATGAAAAACTGTTTTTT.

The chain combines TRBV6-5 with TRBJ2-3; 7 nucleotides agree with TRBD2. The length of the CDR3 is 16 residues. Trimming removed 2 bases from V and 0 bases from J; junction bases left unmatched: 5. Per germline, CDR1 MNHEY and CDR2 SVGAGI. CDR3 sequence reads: CASSYGASGSTDTQYF. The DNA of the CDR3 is TGTGCCAGCAGTTACGGGGCTAGCGGTAGCACAGATACGCAGTATTTT.

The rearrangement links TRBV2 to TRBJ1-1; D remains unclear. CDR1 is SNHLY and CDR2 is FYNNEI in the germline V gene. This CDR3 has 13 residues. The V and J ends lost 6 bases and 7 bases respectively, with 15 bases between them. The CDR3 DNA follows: TGTGCCAGCAGAGCCCGGGAGGTGGGTGAAGCTTTCTTT. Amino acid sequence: CASRAREVGEAFF. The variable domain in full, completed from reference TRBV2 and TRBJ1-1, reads EPEVTQTPSHQVTQMGQEVILRCVPISNHLYFYWYRQILGQKVEFLVSFYNNEISEKSEIFDDQFSVERPDGSNFTLKIRSTKLEDSAMYFCASRAREVGEAFFGQGTRLTVV.

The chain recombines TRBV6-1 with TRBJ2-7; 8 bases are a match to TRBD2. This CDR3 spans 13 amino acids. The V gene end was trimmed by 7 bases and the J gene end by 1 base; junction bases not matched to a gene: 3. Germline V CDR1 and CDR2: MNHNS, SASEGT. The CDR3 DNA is TGTGCCAGCATGTCTAGCGGGTCCTACGAGCAGTACTTC. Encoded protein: CASMSSGSYEQYF.

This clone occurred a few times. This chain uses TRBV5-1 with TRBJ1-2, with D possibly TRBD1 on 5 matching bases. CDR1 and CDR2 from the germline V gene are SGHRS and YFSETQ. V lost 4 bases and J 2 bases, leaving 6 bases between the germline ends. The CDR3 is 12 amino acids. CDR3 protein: CASSGGNYGYTF. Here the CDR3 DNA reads TGCGCCAGCAGCGGGGGGAACTATGGCTACACCTTC.

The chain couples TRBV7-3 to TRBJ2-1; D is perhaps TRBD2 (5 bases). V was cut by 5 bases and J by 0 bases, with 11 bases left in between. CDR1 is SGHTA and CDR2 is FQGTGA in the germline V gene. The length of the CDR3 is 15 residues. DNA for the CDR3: TGTGCCAGCAGCGGGTTTGGAGGCTCCTACAATGAGCAGTTCTTC. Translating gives CASSGFGGSYNEQFF. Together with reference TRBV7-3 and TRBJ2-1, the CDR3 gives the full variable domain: GAGVSQTPSNKVTEKGKYVELRCDPISGHTALYWYRQSLGQGPEFLIYFQGTGAADDSGLPNDRFFAVRPEGSVSTLKIQRTERGDSAVYLCASSGFGGSYNEQFFGPGTRLTVL.

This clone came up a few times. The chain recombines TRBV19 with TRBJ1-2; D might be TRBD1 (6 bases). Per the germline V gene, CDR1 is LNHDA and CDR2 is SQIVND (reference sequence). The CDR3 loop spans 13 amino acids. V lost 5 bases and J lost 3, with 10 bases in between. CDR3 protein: CASSFRTDYGYTF. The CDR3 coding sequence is TGTGCCAGTAGTTTCCGGACAGACTATGGCTACACCTTC.

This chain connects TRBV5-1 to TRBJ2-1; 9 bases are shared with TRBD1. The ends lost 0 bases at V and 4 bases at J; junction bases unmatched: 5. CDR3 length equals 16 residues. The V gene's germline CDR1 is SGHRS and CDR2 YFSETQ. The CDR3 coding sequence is TGCGCCAGCAGCTTGGGGGACAGGGAGCTATACAATGAGCAGTTCTTC. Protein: CASSLGDRELYNEQFF.

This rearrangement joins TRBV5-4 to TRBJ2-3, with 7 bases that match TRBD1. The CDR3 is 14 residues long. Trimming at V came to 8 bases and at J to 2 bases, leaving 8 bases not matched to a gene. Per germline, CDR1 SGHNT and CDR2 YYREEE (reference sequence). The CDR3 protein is CASKQGMNTDTQYF. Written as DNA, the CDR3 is TGTGCCAGTAAACAGGGGATGAACACAGATACGCAGTATTTT. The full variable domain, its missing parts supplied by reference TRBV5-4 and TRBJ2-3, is ETGVTQSPTHLIKTRGQQVTLRCSSQSGHNTVSWYQQALGQGPQFIFQYYREEENGRGNFPPRFSGLQFPNYSSELNVNALELDDSALYLCASKQGMNTDTQYFGPGTRLTVL.

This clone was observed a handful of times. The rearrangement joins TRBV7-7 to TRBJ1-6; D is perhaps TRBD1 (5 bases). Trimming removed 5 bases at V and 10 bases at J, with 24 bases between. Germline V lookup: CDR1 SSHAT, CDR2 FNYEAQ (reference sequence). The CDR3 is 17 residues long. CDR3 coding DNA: TGTGCCAGCAGCACCTACGGGGGACTTACCGATAGCTCACCCCTCCACTTT. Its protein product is CASSTYGGLTDSSPLHF.

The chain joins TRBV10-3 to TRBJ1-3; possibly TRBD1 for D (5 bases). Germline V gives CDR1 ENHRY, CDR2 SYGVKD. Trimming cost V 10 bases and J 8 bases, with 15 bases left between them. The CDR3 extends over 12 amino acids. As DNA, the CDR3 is TGTGCCAACGGACAAGCCCGGGACACCATATATTTT. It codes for CANGQARDTIYF.

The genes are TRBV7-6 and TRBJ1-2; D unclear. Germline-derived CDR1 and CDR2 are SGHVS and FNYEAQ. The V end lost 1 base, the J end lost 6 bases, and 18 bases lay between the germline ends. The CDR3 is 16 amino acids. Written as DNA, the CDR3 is TGTGCCAGCAGCTTAGGGTGGGAGGGCCTTGGTGATGGCTACACCTTC. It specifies CASSLGWEGLGDGYTF.

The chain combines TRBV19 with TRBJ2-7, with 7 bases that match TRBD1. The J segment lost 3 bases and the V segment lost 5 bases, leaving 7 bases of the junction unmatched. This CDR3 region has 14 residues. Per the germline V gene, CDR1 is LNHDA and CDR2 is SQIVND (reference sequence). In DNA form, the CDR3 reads TGTGCCAGTAGTGATTTGGACAGGCTCTACGAGCAGTACTTC. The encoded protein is CASSDLDRLYEQYF.

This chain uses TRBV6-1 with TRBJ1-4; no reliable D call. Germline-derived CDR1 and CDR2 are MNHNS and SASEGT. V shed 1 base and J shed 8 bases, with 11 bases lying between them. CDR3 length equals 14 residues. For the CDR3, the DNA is TGTGCCAGCAGTGAAGGATACCGGGGAGAAAAACTGTTTTTT. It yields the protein CASSEGYRGEKLFF.

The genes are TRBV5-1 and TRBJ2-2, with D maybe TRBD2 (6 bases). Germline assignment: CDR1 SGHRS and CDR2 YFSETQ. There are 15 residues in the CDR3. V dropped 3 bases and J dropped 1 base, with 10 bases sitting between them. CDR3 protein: CASSWGERNTGELFF. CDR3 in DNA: TGCGCCAGCAGCTGGGGGGAGAGGAACACCGGGGAGCTGTTTTTT.

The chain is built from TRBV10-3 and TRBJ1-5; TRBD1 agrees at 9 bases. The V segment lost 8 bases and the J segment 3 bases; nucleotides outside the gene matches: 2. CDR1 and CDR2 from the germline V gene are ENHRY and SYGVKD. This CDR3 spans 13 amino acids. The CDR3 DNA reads TGTGCCATCGGGGACAGGGTCAATCAGCCCCAGCATTTT. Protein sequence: CAIGDRVNQPQHF.

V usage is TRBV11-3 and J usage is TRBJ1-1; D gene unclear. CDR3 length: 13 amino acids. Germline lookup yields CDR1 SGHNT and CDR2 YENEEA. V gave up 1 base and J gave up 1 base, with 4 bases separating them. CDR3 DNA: TGTGCCAGCAGCTTAGGACAGAACACTGAAGCTTTCTTT. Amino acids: CASSLGQNTEAFF.

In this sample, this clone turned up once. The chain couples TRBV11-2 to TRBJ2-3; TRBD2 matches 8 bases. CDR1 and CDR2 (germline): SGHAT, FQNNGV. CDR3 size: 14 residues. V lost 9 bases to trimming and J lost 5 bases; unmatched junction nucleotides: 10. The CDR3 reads CASPWAGGIDTQYF. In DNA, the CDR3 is TGTGCCAGTCCTTGGGCGGGGGGTATAGATACGCAGTATTTT. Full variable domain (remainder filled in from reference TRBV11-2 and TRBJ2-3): EAGVAQSPRYKIIEKRQSVAFWCNPISGHATLYWYQQILGQGPKLLIQFQNNGVVDDSQLPKDRFSAERLKGVDSTLKIQPAKLEDSAVYLCASPWAGGIDTQYFGPGTRLTVL.

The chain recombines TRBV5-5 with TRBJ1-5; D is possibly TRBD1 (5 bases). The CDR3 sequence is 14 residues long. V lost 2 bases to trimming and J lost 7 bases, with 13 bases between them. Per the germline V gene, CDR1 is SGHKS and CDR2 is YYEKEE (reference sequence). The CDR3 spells CASSLGASGQPQHF. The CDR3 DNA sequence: TGTGCCAGCAGCTTAGGGGCCTCAGGGCAGCCCCAGCATTTT.

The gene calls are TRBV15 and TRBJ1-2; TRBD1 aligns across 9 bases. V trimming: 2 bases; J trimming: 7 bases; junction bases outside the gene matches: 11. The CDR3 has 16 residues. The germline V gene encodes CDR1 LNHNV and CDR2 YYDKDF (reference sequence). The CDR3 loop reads CATSRYPGQGRSGYTF. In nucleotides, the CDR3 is TGTGCCACCAGCAGATATCCGGGACAGGGTAGGAGTGGCTACACCTTC. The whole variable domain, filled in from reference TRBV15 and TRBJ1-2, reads DAMVIQNPRYQVTQFGKPVTLSCSQTLNHNVMYWYQQKSSQAPKLLFHYYDKDFNNEADTPDNFQSRRPNTSFCFLDIRSPGLGDTAMYLCATSRYPGQGRSGYTFGSGTRLTVV.

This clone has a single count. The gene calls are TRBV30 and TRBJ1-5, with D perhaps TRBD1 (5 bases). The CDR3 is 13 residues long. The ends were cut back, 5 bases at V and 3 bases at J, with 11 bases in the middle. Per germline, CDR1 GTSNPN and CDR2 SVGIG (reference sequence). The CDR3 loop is CAWDSRYNQPQHF. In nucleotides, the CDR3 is TGTGCCTGGGACAGCCGTTACAATCAGCCCCAGCATTTT.

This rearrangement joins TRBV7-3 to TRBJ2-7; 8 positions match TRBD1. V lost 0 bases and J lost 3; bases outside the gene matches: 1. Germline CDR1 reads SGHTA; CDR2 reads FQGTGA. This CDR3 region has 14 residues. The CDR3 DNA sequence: TGTGCCAGCAGCTTAACCGGGACAGGCTACGAGCAGTACTTC. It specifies CASSLTGTGYEQYF.

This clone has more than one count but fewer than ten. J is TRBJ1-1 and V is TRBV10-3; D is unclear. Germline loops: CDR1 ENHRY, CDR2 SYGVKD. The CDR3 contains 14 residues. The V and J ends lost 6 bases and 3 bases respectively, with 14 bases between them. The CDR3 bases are TGTGCCATCAGGGGAACTAGCGCTCACACTGAAGCTTTCTTT. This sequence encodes CAIRGTSAHTEAFF.